This T cell receptor (beta chain) was recovered during a study of cytomegalovirus exposure and HLA in healthy donors. This CDR3 has 13 residues. In germline, CDR1 is SGHRS, CDR2 YFSETQ. Regarding this clone: Its antigen is undetermined.

PCR primers comprised 60 Vbeta and 13 Jbeta primers. Repertoires were generated with immunoSEQ multiplex PCR, while TCRdb's copy carries only in-frame clones and drops some. Here the sample spans some 130,000 clones, roughly two thirds being singletons. General study points: Serostatus for CMV was the only available immune exposure information. Owing to their indistinguishability, certain V segments, notably TRBV6-2 and TRBV6-3, were excluded. Investigators reported 150 to 200 TCR beta chains as tied to cytomegalovirus.

The source of this sequence is a man between 25 and 39 years old in good health and CMV-seropositive. The J gene is TRBJ2-5, the V gene TRBV5-1; D unclear. With the DNA end fitting TRBJ2-7 better, the J assignment may be wrong. Source material: PBMCs. The CDR3 sequence is CASSLDSDYEQYF. The CDR3 DNA reads as TGCGCCAGCAGCTTGGACAGCGACTACGAGCAGTACTTC.